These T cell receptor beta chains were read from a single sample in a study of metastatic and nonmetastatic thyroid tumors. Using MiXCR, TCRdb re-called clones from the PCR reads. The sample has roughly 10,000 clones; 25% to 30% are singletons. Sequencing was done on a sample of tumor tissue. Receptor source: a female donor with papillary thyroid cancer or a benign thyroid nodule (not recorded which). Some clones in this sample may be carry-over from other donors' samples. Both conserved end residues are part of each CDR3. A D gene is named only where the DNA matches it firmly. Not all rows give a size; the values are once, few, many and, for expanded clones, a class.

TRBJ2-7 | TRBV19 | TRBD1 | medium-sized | TGTGCCAGTAGTAAAGGACAGGGTGAATACGAGCAGTACTTC | CASSKGQGEYEQYF
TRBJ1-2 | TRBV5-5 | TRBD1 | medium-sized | TGTGCCAGCAGCCTCACAGGGGAAAGGAACTATGGCTACACCTTC | CASSLTGERNYGYTF
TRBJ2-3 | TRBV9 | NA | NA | TGTGCCAGCAGCGTTCACCCCACCACAGATACGCAGTATTTT | CASSVHPTTDTQYF
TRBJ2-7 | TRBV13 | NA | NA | TGTGCCAGCAGCTTTACAGGGAACCTCTACGAGCAGTACTTC | CASSFTGNLYEQYF
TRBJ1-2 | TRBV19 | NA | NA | TGTGCCAGTAGTATAGGGTCGAGGGTGGGTCGCAGTCCCTTC | CASSIGSRVGRSPF
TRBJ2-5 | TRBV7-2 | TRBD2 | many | TGTGCCAGCAGCTTAGCCCCCGGGACCAGCGGGAGTAAGACCCAGTACTTC | CASSLAPGTSGSKTQYF
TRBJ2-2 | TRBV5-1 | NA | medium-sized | TGCGCCAGCAGCTTGGATCCGGGACGGAAGAACACCGGGGAGCTGTTTTTT | CASSLDPGRKNTGELFF
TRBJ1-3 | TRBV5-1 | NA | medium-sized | TGCGCCAGCAGCTTTAGTACTGGAAACACCATATATTTT | CASSFSTGNTIYF
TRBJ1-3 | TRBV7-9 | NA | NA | TGTGCCAGCAGCTTTTTGTTCTCTGGAAACACCATATATTTT | CASSFLFSGNTIYF
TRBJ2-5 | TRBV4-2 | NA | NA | TGTGCCAGCAGCCAAGATTCGTTAAAAGAGACCCAGTACTTC | CASSQDSLKETQYF
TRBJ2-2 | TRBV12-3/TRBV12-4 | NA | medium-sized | TGTGCCAGCAGGCGGGGAAGGAGGACCGGGGAGCTGTTTTTT | CASRRGRRTGELFF
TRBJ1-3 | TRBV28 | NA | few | TGTGCCAGCAGGGCTAGGGGATTTGCTGGAAACACCATATATTTT | CASRARGFAGNTIYF
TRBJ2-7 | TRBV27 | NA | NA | TGTGCCAGCAGTTTGACCCTTACATTCTCCTACGAGCAGTACTTC | CASSLTLTFSYEQYF
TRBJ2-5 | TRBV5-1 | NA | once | TGCGCCAGCAGCTTGGAGCGGTACCAAGAGACCCAGTACTTC | CASSLERYQETQYF
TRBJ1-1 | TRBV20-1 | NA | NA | TGCAGTGCTAGAGAGGGGGGAAGAGGGGGAAACACTGAAGCTTTCTTT | CSAREGGRGGNTEAFF
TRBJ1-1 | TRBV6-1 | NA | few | TGTGCCAGCAGACTACAGGGTACGAACGGGGGAGCTTTCTTT | CASRLQGTNGGAFF
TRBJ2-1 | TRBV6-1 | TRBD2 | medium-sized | TGTGCCAGCAACAACTTAGCGGGGGGGCGGGGAGAGCAGTTCTTC | CASNNLAGGRGEQFF
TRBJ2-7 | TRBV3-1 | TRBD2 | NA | TGTGCCAGCAGCCAGACTAGCGGGAGCCACGAGCAGTACTTC | CASSQTSGSHEQYF
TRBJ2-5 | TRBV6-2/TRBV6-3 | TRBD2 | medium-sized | TGTGCCAGCACGACTAGCGGGAGTATTGGGACCCAGTACTTC | CASTTSGSIGTQYF
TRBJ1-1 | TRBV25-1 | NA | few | TGTGCCAGCAGTGAAGCGTCGGCCCTGAACACTGAAGCTTTCTTT | CASSEASALNTEAFF
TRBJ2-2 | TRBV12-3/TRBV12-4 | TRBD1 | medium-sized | TGTGCCAGCAGTCTTTACAGGGGATACACCGGGGAGCTGTTTTTT | CASSLYRGYTGELFF
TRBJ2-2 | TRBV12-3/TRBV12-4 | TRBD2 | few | TGTGCCAGCAGTTTTATAGCGGGGGCCACGGGCACCGGGGAGCTGTTTTTT | CASSFIAGATGTGELFF
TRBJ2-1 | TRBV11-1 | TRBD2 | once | TGTGCCAGCAGCTTAGAGCCGGGACTAGCGGGAACCAATGAGCAGTTCTTC | CASSLEPGLAGTNEQFF
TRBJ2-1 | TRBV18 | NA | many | TGTGCCAGCTCACCTCGTTTACTAGCCGGCTACAATGAGCAGTTCTTC | CASSPRLLAGYNEQFF